This T cell receptor beta chain was recorded in a study of cytomegalovirus exposure and HLA in healthy donors. Both 60 Vbeta primers and 13 Jbeta primers went into the PCR. Measured with immunoSEQ multiplex PCR; TCRdb has only the in-frame clones, and not every one. The data contain under 150,000 clones, around three quarters of them singletons. The CDR3 consists of 15 residues. Germline CDR1 is MDHEN and CDR2 is SYDVKM. The V gene end was trimmed by 5 bases and the J gene end by 1 base; junction bases not matched to a gene: 4. This clonotype was obtained from a woman aged 50 to 65 in good health and CMV-seronegative. The chain carries TRBV28 and TRBJ2-2, with 7 positions matching TRBD1. The material sequenced was PBMCs. CDR3: CASSPGGMNTGELFF. The CDR3 nucleotides are TGTGCCAGCAGTCCAGGGGGAATGAACACCGGGGAGCTGTTTTTT.